The 2 T cell receptor beta chains reported below all come from one sample, sequenced in a study of blood T cell repertoires in COVID-19. TCRdb's table, derived via immunoSEQ multiplex PCR, lists solely in-frame clones and lacks some. Of over 250,000 clones listed, about 90% are singletons. The specimen sequenced was PBMCs or T cells enriched from blood (not recorded which). The receptor source for this set is a woman aged 60-70 years who had recovered from COVID-19.

The CDR3 reads CAWSVPRAFGGPQHF. The CDR3 DNA sequence: TGTGCCTGGAGTGTCCCCAGGGCCTTCGGTGGGCCCCAGCATTTT. This chain uses TRBV30 with TRBJ1-5, with a possible D match to TRBD1 (5 bases). Between the trimmed V and J ends, which lost 0 bases and 9 bases, there was a span of 18 bases. Germline assignment: CDR1 GTSNPN and CDR2 SVGIG (reference sequence). This CDR3 spans 15 amino acids. Using reference TRBV30 and TRBJ1-5 for the parts outside the CDR3, the full variable domain is SQTIHQWPATLVQPVGSPLSLECTVEGTSNPNLYWYRQAAGRGLQLLFYSVGIGQISSEVPQNLSASRPQDRQFILSSKKLLLSDSGFYLCAWSVPRAFGGPQHFGDGTRLSIL.

The chain employs TRBV2 and TRBJ2-7, with 9 bases aligning to TRBD2. CDR3 length equals 13 residues. The V gene end was trimmed by 5 bases and the J gene end by 2 bases; junction bases not matched to a gene: 1. The germline V gene encodes CDR1 SNHLY and CDR2 FYNNEI. CDR3 in amino acids: CASSLAGPYEQYF. The CDR3 DNA follows: TGTGCCAGCAGTCTAGCGGGACCCTACGAGCAGTACTTC.